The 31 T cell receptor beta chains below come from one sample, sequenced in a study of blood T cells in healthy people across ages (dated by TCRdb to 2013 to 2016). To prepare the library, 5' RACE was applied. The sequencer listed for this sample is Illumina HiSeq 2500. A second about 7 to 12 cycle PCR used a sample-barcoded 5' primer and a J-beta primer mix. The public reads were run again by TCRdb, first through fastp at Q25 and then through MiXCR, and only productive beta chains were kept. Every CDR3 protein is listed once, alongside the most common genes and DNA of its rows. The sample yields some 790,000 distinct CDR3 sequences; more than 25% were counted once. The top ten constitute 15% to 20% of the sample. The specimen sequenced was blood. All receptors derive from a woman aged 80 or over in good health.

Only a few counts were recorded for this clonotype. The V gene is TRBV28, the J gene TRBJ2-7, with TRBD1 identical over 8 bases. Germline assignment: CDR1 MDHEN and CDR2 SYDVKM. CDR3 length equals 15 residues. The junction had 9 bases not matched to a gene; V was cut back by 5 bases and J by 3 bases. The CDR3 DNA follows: TGTGCCAGCAGTCTCCGGGACAGGCGATACTACGAGCAGTACTTC. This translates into CASSLRDRRYYEQYF.

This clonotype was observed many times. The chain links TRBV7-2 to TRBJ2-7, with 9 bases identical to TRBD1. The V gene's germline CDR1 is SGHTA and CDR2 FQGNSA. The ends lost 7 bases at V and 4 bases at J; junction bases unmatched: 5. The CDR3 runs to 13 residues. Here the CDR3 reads CASKGTGRYEQYF. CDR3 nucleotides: TGTGCCAGCAAGGGGACAGGGAGGTACGAGCAGTACTTC.

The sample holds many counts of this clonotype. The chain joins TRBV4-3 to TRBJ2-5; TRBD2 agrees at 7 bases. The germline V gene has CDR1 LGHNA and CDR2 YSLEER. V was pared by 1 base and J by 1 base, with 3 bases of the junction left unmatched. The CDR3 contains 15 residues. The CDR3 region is CASSQGRGVQETQYF. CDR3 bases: TGCGCCAGCAGCCAAGGCCGGGGGGTCCAAGAGACCCAGTACTTC.

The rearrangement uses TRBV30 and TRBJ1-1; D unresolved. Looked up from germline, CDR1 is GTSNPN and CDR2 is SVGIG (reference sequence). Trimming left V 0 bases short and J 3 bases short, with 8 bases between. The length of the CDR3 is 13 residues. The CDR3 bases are TGTGCCTGGAGTGTAGCTCAATACACTGAAGCTTTCTTT. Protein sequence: CAWSVAQYTEAFF.

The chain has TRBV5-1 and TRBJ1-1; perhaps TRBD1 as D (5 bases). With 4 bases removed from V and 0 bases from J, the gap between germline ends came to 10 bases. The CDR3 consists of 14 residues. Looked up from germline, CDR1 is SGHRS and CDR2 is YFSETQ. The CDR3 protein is CASSLDTVNTEAFF. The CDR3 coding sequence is TGCGCCAGCAGCCTGGACACCGTGAACACTGAAGCTTTCTTT.

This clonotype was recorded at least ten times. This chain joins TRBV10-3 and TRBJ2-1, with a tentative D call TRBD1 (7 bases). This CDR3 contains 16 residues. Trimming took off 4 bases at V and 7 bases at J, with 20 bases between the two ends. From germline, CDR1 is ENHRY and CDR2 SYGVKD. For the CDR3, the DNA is TGTGCCATCAGTGGCGCCTCAGGGGGGTTCGTTAATGAGCAGTTCTTC. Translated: CAISGASGGFVNEQFF.

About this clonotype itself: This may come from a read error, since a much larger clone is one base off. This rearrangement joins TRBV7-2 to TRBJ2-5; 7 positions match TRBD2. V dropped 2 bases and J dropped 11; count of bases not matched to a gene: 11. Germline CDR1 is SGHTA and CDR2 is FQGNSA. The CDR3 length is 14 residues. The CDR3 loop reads CASSLRLAGNEQYF. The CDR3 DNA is TGTGCCAGCAGCTTAAGACTAGCTGGTAATGAGCAGTACTTC.

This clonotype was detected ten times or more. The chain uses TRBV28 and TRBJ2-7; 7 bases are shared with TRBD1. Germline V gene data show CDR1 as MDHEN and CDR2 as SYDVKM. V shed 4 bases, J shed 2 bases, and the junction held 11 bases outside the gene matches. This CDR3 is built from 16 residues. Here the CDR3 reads CASSSSPGQATYEQYF. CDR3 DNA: TGTGCCAGCAGTTCTTCTCCCGGACAGGCAACCTACGAGCAGTACTTC.

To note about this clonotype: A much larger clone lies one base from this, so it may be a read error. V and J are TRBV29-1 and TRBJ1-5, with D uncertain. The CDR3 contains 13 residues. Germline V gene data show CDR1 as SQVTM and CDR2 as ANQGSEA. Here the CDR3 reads CGVSRSDNQPQHF. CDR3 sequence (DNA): TGCGGCGTTAGTAGGTCCGACAATCAGCCCCAGCATTTT.

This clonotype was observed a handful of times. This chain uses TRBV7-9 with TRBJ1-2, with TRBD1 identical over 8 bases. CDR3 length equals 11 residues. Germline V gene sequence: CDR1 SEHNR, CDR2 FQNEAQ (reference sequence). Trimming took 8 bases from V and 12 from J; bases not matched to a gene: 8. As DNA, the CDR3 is TGTGCCAGCGGCCCGGACAGGGTTCACACCTTC. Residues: CASGPDRVHTF. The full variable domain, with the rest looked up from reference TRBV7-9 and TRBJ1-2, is DTGVSQNPRHKITKRGQNVTFRCDPISEHNRLYWYRQTLGQGPEFLTYFQNEAQLEKSRLLSDRFSAERPKGSFSTLEIQRTEQGDSAMYLCASGPDRVHTFGSGTRLTVV.

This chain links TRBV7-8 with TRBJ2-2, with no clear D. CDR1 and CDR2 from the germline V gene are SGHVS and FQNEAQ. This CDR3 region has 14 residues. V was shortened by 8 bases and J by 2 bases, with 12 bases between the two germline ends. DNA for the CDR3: TGTGCCAGCCAGCAGCAGATTAACACCGGGGAGCTGTTTTTT. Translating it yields CASQQQINTGELFF.

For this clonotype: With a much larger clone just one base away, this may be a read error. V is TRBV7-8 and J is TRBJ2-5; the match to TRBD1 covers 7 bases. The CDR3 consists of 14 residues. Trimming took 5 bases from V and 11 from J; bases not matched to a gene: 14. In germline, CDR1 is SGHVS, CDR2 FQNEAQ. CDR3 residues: CASSPGTVFNEQYF. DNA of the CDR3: TGTGCCAGCAGCCCCGGGACAGTGTTCAATGAGCAGTACTTC.

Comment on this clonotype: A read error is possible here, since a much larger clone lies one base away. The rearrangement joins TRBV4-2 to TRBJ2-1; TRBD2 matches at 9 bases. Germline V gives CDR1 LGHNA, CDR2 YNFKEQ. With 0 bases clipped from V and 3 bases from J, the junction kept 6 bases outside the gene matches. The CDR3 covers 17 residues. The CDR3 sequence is CASSQDVGGGGYNEQFF. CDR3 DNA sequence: TGTGCCAGCAGCCAAGATGTCGGCGGGGGGGGCTACAATGAGCAGTTCTTC.

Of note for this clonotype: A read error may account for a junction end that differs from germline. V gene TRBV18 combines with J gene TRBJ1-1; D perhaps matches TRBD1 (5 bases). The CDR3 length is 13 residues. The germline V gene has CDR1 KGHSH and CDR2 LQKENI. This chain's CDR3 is CASSRQMNAEAFF. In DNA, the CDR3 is TGTGCCAGCTCACGACAGATGAACGCTGAAGCTTTCTTT.

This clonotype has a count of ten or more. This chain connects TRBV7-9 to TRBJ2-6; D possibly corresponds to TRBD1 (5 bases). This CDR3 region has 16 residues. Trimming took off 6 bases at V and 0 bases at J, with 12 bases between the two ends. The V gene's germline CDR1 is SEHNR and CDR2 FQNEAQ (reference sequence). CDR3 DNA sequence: TGTGCCAGCAGACCCACAGGAACCTCTGGGGCCAACGTCCTGACTTTC. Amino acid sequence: CASRPTGTSGANVLTF.

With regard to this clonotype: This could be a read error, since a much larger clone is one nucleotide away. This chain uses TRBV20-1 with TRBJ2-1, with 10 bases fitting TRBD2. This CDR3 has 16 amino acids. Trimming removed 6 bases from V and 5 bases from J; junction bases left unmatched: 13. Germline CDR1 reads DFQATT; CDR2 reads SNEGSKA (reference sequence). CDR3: CSALGASGGIHNEQFF. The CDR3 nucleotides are TGCAGTGCGCTTGGTGCTAGCGGGGGTATACACAATGAGCAGTTCTTC.

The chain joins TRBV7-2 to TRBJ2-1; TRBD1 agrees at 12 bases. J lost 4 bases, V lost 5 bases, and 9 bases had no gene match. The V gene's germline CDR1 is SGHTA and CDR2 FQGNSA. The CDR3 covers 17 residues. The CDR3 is CASSRNWGQGAYNEQFF. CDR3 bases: TGTGCCAGCAGCCGGAATTGGGGACAGGGGGCTTACAATGAGCAGTTCTTC. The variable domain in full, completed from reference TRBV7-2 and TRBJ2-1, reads GAGVSQSPSNKVTEKGKDVELRCDPISGHTALYWYRQSLGQGLEFLIYFQGNSAPDKSGLPSDRFSAERTGGSVSTLTIQRTQQEDSAVYLCASSRNWGQGAYNEQFFGPGTRLTVL.

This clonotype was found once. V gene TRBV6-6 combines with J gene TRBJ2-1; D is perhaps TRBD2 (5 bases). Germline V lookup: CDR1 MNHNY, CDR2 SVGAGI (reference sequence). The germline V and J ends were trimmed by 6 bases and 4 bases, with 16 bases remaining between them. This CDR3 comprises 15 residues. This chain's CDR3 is CASSQEGPGYNEQFF. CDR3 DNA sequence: TGTGCCAGCAGCCAAGAGGGTCCCGGGTACAATGAGCAGTTCTTC.

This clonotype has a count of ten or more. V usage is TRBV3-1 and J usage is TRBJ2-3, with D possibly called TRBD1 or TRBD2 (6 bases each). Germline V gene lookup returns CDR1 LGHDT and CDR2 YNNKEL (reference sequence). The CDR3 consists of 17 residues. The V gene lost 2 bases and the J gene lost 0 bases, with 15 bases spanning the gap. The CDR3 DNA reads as TGTGCCAGCAGCCAAAGGACGGGGGCTGTTAGCACAGATACGCAGTATTTT. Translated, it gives CASSQRTGAVSTDTQYF.

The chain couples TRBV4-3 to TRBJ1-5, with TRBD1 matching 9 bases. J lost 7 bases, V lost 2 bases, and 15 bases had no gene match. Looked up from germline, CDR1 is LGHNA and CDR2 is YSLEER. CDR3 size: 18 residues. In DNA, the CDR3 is TGCGCCAGCAGCCAATTCGCCCCGGGACAGGGTTCGGGACAGCCCCAGCATTTT. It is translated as CASSQFAPGQGSGQPQHF.

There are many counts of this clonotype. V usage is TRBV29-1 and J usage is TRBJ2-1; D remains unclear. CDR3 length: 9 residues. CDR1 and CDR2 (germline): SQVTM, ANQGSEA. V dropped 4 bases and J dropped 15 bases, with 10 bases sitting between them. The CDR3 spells CSVGPPRFF. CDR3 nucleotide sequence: TGCAGCGTTGGCCCACCGCGGTTCTTC.

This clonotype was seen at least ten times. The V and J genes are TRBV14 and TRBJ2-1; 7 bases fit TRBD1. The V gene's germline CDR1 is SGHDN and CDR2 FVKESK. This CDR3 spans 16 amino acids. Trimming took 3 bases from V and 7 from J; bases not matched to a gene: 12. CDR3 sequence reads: CASSHQGQLPSNEQFF. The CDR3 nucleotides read TGTGCCAGCAGCCACCAGGGACAGTTGCCATCTAATGAGCAGTTCTTC.

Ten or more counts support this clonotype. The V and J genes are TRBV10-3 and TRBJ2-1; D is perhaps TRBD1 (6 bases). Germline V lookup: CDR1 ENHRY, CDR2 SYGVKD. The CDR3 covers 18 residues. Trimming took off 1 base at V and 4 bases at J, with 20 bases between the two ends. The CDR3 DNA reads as TGTGCCATCAGTGAGTTACCCCCCACAGGGTGGAAGTACAATGAGCAGTTCTTC. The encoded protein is CAISELPPTGWKYNEQFF.

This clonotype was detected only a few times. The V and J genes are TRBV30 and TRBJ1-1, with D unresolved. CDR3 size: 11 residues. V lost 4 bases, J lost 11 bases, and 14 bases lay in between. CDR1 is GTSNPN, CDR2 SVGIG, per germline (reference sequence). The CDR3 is CAWTRTQRAFF. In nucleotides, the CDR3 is TGTGCCTGGACCCGTACCCAGAGGGCTTTCTTT. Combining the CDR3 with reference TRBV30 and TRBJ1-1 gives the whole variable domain SQTIHQWPATLVQPVGSPLSLECTVEGTSNPNLYWYRQAAGRGLQLLFYSVGIGQISSEVPQNLSASRPQDRQFILSSKKLLLSDSGFYLCAWTRTQRAFFGQGTRLTVV.

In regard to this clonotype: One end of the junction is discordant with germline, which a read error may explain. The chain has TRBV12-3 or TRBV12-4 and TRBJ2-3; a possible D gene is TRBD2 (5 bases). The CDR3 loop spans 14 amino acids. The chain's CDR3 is CASSFGLRADAQYF. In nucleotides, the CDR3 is TGTGCCAGCAGTTTTGGACTGAGAGCAGATGCGCAATATTTT.

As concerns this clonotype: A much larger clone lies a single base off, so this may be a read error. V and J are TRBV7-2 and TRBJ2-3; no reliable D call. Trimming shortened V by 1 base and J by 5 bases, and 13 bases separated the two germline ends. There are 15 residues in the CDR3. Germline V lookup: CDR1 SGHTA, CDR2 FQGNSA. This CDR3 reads CASSLDGVRRDTQYF. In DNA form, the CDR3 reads TGTGCCAGCAGCTTAGACGGCGTCCGGCGAGATACGCAGTATTTT.

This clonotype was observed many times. The CDR3 DNA reads as TGTGCCAGCAGTGATCCCGGGGGGGCCTTAGGGAATGAGCAGTTCTTC. Its translation: CASSDPGGALGNEQFF. The V gene is TRBV6-1, the J gene TRBJ2-1; 8 bases fit TRBD2. CDR1 MNHNS and CDR2 SASEGT come from the germline V gene. Trimming at V came to 3 bases and at J to 7 bases, leaving 11 bases not matched to a gene. This CDR3 spans 16 amino acids.

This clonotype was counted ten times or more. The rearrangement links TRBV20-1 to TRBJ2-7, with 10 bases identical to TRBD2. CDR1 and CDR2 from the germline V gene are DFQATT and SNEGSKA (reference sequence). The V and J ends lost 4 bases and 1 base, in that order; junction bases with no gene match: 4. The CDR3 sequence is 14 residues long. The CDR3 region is CSATIAGGSYEQYF. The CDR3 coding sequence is TGCAGTGCTACCATAGCGGGGGGTTCCTACGAGCAGTACTTC.

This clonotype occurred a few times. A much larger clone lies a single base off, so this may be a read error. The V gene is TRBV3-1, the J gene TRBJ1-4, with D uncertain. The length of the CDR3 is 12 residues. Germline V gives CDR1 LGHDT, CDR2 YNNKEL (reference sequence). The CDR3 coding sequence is TGTGCCAGCCGGGCAACTAATGAAAAACGGTTTTTT. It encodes CASRATNEKRFF. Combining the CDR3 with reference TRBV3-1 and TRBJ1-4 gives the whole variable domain DTAVSQTPKYLVTQMGNDKSIKCEQNLGHDTMYWYKQDSKKFLKIMFSYNNKELIINETVPNRFSPKSPDKAHLNLHINSLELGDSAVYFCASRATNEKRFFGSGTQLSVL.

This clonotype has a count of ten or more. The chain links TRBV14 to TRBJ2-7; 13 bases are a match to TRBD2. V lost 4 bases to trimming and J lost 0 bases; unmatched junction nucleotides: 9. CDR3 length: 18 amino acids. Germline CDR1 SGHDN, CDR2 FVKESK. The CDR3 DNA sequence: TGTGCCAGCAGCCCTGGACTAGCGGGGGCCAGATTCTCCTACGAGCAGTACTTC. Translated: CASSPGLAGARFSYEQYF.

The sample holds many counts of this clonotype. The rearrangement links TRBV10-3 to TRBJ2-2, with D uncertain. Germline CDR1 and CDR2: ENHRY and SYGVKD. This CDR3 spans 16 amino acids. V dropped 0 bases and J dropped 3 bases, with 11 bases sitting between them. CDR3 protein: CAISESKVLDTGELFF. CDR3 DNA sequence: TGTGCCATCAGTGAGTCGAAGGTCTTGGACACCGGGGAGCTGTTTTTT.